The present T cell receptor beta chain was sequenced within a study of blood T cell repertoires in COVID-19. Study background: Acute-phase and convalescent COVID-19 samples originated in the United States, Italy and Spain. Sources were T cells, B-cell-depleted T cells, or PBMCs; the material itself was cDNA or gDNA.

Authors' data handling: Nucleated cell number was recorded as an estimate derived from reference gene primer amplification. Produced via immunoSEQ multiplex PCR; TCRdb's table is partial and in-frame only. The V and J calls and clone size are taken from that table; D and trimming were inferred from the DNA. The data hold roughly 120,000 clones, with 70% to 85% observed a single time. The V gene end was trimmed by 1 base and the J gene end by 8 bases; junction bases not matched to a gene: 9. The CDR3 length is 16 residues. The germline V gene has CDR1 SGHRS and CDR2 YFSETQ. The sample taken for sequencing was peripheral blood. The chain employs TRBV5-1 and TRBJ2-1, with 10 bases lining up with TRBD1. The receptor comes from a human donor with acute or convalescent COVID-19. The donor label of this sample is uncertain. In DNA, the CDR3 is TGCGCCAGCAGCTTGCAACTCGGGGACAGGGGCGATGAGCAGTTCTTC. It translates to CASSLQLGDRGDEQFF.